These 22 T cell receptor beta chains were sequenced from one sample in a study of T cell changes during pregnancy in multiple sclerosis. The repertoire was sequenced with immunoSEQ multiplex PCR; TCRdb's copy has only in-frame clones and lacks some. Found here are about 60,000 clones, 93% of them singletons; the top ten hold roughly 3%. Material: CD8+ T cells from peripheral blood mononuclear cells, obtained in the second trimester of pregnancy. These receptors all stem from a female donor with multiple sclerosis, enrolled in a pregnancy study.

CDR3: CASSLWGARTEAFF. Written as DNA, the CDR3 is TGTGCCAGCAGTTTATGGGGGGCTCGGACTGAAGCTTTCTTT. J is TRBJ1-1 and V is TRBV28, with D perhaps TRBD1 (6 bases). The CDR3 length is 14 residues. Germline V CDR1 and CDR2: MDHEN, SYDVKM. The germline V and J ends were trimmed by 0 bases and 5 bases, with 10 bases remaining between them.

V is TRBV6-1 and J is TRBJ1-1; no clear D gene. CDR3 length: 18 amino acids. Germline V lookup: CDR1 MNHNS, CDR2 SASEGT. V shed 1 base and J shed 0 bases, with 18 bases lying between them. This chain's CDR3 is CASSEDPGLVVMNTEAFF. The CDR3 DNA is TGTGCCAGCAGTGAAGATCCGGGATTGGTGGTTATGAACACTGAAGCTTTCTTT.

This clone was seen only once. CDR3 protein: CASSPPGDNEQFF. In DNA, the CDR3 is TGTGCCAGCAGCCCCCCCGGGGACAATGAGCAGTTCTTC. This chain links TRBV9 with TRBJ2-1, with D maybe TRBD2 (5 bases). With 4 bases removed from V and 5 bases from J, the gap between germline ends came to 10 bases. This CDR3 contains 13 residues. Germline assignment: CDR1 SGDLS and CDR2 YYNGEE.

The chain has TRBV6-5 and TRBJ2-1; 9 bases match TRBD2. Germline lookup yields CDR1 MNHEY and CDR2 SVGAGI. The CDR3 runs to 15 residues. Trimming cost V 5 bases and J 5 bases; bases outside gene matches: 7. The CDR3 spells CASSPTSGLNNEQFF. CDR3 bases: TGTGCCAGCAGTCCGACTAGCGGACTAAACAATGAGCAGTTCTTC.

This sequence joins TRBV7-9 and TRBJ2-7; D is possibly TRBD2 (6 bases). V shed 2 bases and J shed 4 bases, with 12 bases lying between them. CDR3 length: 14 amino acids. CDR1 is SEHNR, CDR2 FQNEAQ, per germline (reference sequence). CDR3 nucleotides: TGTGCCAGCAGCTTATCCGGGAGCGGGTACGAGCAGTACTTC. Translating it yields CASSLSGSGYEQYF.

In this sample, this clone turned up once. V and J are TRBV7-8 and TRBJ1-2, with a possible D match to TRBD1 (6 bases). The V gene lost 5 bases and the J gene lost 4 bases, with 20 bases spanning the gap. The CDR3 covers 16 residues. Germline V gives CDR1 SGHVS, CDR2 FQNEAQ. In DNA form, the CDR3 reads TGTGCCAGCAGCCAGAGTTTCGGGGGGCTGACCTATGGCTACACCTTC. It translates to CASSQSFGGLTYGYTF.

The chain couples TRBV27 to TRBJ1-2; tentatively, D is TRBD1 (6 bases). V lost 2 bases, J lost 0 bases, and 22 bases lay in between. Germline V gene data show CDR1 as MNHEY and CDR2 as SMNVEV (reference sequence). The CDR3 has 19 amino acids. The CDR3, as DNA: TGTGCCAGCAGTTTAACTGGGTCGGGGACATTTCCCCCTAACTATGGCTACACCTTC. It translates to CASSLTGSGTFPPNYGYTF.

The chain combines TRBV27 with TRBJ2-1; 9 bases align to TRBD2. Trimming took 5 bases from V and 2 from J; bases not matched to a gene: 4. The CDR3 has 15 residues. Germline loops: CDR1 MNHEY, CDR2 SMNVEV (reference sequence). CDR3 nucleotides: TGTGCCAGCAGTGAGACTAGCGGAGCCTACAATGAGCAGTTCTTC. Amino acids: CASSETSGAYNEQFF.

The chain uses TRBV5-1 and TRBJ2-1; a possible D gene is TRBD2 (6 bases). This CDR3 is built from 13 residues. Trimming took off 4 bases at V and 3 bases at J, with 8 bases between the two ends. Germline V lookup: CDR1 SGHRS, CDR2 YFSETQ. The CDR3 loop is CASSMTSYNEQFF. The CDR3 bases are TGCGCCAGCAGCATGACTAGCTACAATGAGCAGTTCTTC.

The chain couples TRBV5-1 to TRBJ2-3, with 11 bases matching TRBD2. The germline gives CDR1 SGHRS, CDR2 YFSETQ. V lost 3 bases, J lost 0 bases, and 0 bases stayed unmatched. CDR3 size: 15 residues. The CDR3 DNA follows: TGCGCCAGCAGCTGGACTAGCGGGAGCACAGATACGCAGTATTTT. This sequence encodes CASSWTSGSTDTQYF.

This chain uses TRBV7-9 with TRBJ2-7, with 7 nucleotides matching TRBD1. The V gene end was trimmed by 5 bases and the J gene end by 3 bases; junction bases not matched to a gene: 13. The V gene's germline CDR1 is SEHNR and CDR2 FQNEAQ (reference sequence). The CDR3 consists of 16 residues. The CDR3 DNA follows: TGTGCCAGCAGCGCCCGAACAGGGGTTCCCTTCTACGAGCAGTACTTC. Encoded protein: CASSARTGVPFYEQYF. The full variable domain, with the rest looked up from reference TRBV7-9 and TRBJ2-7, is DTGVSQNPRHKITKRGQNVTFRCDPISEHNRLYWYRQTLGQGPEFLTYFQNEAQLEKSRLLSDRFSAERPKGSFSTLEIQRTEQGDSAMYLCASSARTGVPFYEQYFGPGTRLTVT.

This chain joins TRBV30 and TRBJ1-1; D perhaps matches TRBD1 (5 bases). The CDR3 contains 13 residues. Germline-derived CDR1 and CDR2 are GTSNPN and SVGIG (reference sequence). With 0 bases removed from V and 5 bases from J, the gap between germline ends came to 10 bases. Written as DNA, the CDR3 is TGTGCCTGGAGTGTCTCCAGGGCGACTGAAGCTTTCTTT. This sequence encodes CAWSVSRATEAFF.

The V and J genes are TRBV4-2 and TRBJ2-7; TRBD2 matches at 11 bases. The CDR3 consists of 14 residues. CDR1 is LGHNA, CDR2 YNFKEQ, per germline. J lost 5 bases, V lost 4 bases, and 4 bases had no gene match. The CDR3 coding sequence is TGTGCCAGCAGCCTCGGGACTAGCGGTAACGAGCAGTACTTC. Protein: CASSLGTSGNEQYF.

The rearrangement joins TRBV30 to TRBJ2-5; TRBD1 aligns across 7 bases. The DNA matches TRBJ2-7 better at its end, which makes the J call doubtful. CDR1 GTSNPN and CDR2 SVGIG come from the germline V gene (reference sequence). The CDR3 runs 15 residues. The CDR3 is CAWSTSGTVSYEQYF. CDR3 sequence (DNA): TGTGCCTGGAGTACCTCCGGGACAGTTTCCTACGAGCAGTACTTC.

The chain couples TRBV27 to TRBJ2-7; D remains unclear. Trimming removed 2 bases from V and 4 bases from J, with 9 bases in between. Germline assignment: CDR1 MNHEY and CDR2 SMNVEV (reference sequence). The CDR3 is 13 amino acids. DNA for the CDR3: TGTGCCAGCAGTTTACAGAGCGATTACGAGCAGTACTTC. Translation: CASSLQSDYEQYF.

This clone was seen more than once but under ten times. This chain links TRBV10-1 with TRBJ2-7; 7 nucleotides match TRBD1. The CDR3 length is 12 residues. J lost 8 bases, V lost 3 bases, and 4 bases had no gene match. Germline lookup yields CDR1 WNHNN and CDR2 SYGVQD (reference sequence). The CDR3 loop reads CASSETGVQQYF. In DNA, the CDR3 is TGCGCCAGCAGTGAAACAGGGGTACAGCAGTACTTC.

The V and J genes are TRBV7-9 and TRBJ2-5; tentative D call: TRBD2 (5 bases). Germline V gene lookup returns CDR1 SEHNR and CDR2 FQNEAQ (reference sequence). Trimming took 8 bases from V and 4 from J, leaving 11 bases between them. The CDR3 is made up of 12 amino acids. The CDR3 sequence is CASRDGVETQYF. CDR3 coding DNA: TGTGCCAGCCGGGATGGGGTAGAGACCCAGTACTTC.

The CDR3, as DNA: TGCAGCGTGGGAGGGGAGGATACGCAGTATTTT. Translation: CSVGGEDTQYF. V is TRBV29-1 and J is TRBJ2-3, with 7 bases fitting TRBD2. Germline CDR1 and CDR2: SQVTM and ANQGSEA. The CDR3 runs to 11 residues. Trimming at V came to 6 bases and at J to 6 bases, leaving 3 bases not matched to a gene.

The CDR3 is CASGLGRRDYYGYTF. The CDR3 nucleotides are TGTGCTAGTGGTTTGGGGCGGCGGGACTACTATGGCTACACCTTC. J is TRBJ1-2 and V is TRBV12-5, with D possibly matching TRBD1 (5 bases). V was shortened by 1 base and J by 3 bases, with 12 bases between the two germline ends. The V gene's germline CDR1 is LGHNT and CDR2 FRNRAP. This CDR3 has 15 amino acids.

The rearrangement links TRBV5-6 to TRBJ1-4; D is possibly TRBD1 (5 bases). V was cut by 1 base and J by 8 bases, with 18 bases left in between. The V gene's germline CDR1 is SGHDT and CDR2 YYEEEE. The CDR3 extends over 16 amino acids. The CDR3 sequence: CASSLKISGIHEKLFF. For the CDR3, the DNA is TGTGCCAGCAGCTTGAAAATTTCAGGGATTCACGAAAAACTGTTTTTT.

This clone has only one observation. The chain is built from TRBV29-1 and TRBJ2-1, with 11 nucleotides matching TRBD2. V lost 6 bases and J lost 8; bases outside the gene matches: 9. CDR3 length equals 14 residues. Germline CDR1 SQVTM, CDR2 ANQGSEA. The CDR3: CSVKTSGSIYEQFF. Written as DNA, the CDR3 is TGCAGCGTCAAAACTAGCGGGAGCATATATGAGCAGTTCTTC.

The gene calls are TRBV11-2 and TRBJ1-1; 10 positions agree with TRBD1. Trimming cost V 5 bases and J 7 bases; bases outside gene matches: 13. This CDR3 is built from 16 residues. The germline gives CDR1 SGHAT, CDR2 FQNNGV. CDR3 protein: CASSPPLTDRGYEAFF. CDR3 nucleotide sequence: TGTGCCAGCAGCCCTCCTTTAACGGACAGGGGGTATGAAGCTTTCTTT.